Listed below are T cell receptor beta chains from one sample, sequenced in a study of blood T cells in healthy people across ages. TCRdb recomputed calls from the 5' RACE reads with MiXCR, one row per CDR3 protein. In the table there are 800,000 or so distinct CDR3 sequences, roughly 25% of which are singletons. This sample also belongs to another study, concerning T cells of mothers and their children.

The specimen was blood. The receptors derive from a boy aged 5-17 years in good health. Both conserved end residues are part of each CDR3. The D gene is left open where the match is weak. Clone size is stated in some rows and not others, as once, few, many or a class when expanded.

CDR3 DNA: TGTGCCAGCAGGACAGGGTATGAAGCTTTCTTT
CDR3 protein: CASRTGYEAFF
clone size: -
D gene: TRBD1
V gene: TRBV2
J gene: TRBJ1-1

CDR3 DNA: TGTGCCAGCAGCGAGGGACTAGCGGGAGGGATCTACGAGCAGTACTTC
CDR3 protein: CASSEGLAGGIYEQYF
clone size: few
D gene: TRBD2
V gene: TRBV13
J gene: TRBJ2-7

CDR3 DNA: TGCGCCAGCAGCCAAGGAATGGGGTCCGAGCAGTACTTC
CDR3 protein: CASSQGMGSEQYF
clone size: many
D gene: -
V gene: TRBV4-1
J gene: TRBJ2-7

CDR3 DNA: TGTGCCAGCAGCCCCGGGTTTAGCTCCTACGAGCAGTACTTC
CDR3 protein: CASSPGFSSYEQYF
clone size: -
D gene: -
V gene: TRBV2
J gene: TRBJ2-7

CDR3 DNA: TGTGCCAGCAGCGCGAGAGGGACGATGGGGGGTTTGGAGACCCAGTACTTC
CDR3 protein: CASSARGTMGGLETQYF
clone size: -
D gene: -
V gene: TRBV9
J gene: TRBJ2-5

CDR3 DNA: TGTGCCAGCAGCCTTAACAGGGCTGGGGCCAACGTCCTGACTTTC
CDR3 protein: CASSLNRAGANVLTF
clone size: -
D gene: -
V gene: TRBV6-5
J gene: TRBJ2-6

CDR3 DNA: TGTGCCAGCAGTTACTCTGGGTTTTACACCCTACTCGGTTCACCCCTCCACTTT
CDR3 protein: CASSYSGFYTLLGSPLHF
clone size: -
D gene: -
V gene: TRBV6-5
J gene: TRBJ1-6

CDR3 DNA: TGTGCCAACAGTGTCGGGGACGGGACCCAGTACTTC
CDR3 protein: CANSVGDGTQYF
clone size: -
D gene: -
V gene: TRBV25-1
J gene: TRBJ2-5

CDR3 DNA: TGCGCCAGCAGCCAAGACAGAACAGGGGGCGTATACTATGGCTACACCTTC
CDR3 protein: CASSQDRTGGVYYGYTF
clone size: -
D gene: TRBD1
V gene: TRBV4-3
J gene: TRBJ1-2

CDR3 DNA: TGTGCCAGCAGCAAATCCCCCGGGTCGCCCTACAATGAGCAGTTCTTC
CDR3 protein: CASSKSPGSPYNEQFF
clone size: once
D gene: -
V gene: TRBV21-1
J gene: TRBJ2-1

CDR3 DNA: TGTGCCAGCAGCGTCGGCCTTTCCTACGCGCAGTACTTC
CDR3 protein: CASSVGLSYAQYF
clone size: -
D gene: -
V gene: TRBV9
J gene: TRBJ2-7

CDR3 DNA: TGCAGTGCTTTACAGGGAGTGGGCAATGAGCAGTTCTTC
CDR3 protein: CSALQGVGNEQFF
clone size: -
D gene: -
V gene: TRBV20-1
J gene: TRBJ2-1

CDR3 DNA: TGTGCCAGCAGTTTCTTAGCGGGAGGAGGTCTGGATACGCAGTATTTT
CDR3 protein: CASSFLAGGGLDTQYF
clone size: few
D gene: TRBD2
V gene: TRBV28
J gene: TRBJ2-3

CDR3 DNA: TGTGCCAGCAGCCACTTGGACAGAAGCGGGACCCAGTACTTC
CDR3 protein: CASSHLDRSGTQYF
clone size: -
D gene: -
V gene: TRBV3-1
J gene: TRBJ2-5

CDR3 DNA: TGCAGTGCTAGTATGTTTAACAGCATTAGCACAGATACGCAGTATTTT
CDR3 protein: CSASMFNSISTDTQYF
clone size: few
D gene: -
V gene: TRBV20-1
J gene: TRBJ2-3

CDR3 DNA: TGTGCCAGCAGCTCCCTGACTAGCGGCAGGAACGAGCAGTACTTC
CDR3 protein: CASSSLTSGRNEQYF
clone size: few
D gene: TRBD2
V gene: TRBV5-5
J gene: TRBJ2-7

CDR3 DNA: TGCAGTGCTAGGGCGGGGGGTCACACCGGGGAGCTGTTTTTT
CDR3 protein: CSARAGGHTGELFF
clone size: -
D gene: TRBD2
V gene: TRBV20-1
J gene: TRBJ2-2

CDR3 DNA: TGTGCCAGCAGCTCCCCGAACAGGGCCTACGAGCAGTACTTC
CDR3 protein: CASSSPNRAYEQYF
clone size: -
D gene: -
V gene: TRBV6-6
J gene: TRBJ2-7

CDR3 DNA: TGCGCCAGCAGCCTCACGCCCGGGACTAGCGTCTACGAGCAGTACTTC
CDR3 protein: CASSLTPGTSVYEQYF
clone size: -
D gene: TRBD2
V gene: TRBV4-1
J gene: TRBJ2-7

CDR3 DNA: TGTGCCACCAGCGAGGGGTCCTTTGTTGGGTCACCCCTCCACTTT
CDR3 protein: CATSEGSFVGSPLHF
clone size: -
D gene: -
V gene: TRBV15
J gene: TRBJ1-6

CDR3 DNA: TGTGCCAGTAGTATAGAAGCAGGGCGTAATCAGCCCCAGCATTTT
CDR3 protein: CASSIEAGRNQPQHF
clone size: few
D gene: -
V gene: TRBV19
J gene: TRBJ1-5

CDR3 DNA: TGTGCCAGCAGCCAAGATATGGACGCCGACAATGAGCAGTTCTTC
CDR3 protein: CASSQDMDADNEQFF
clone size: -
D gene: -
V gene: TRBV3-1
J gene: TRBJ2-1

CDR3 DNA: TGTGCCAGCACCCTAGAGGCGGTCTACAATGAGCAGTTCTTC
CDR3 protein: CASTLEAVYNEQFF
clone size: few
D gene: -
V gene: TRBV5-5
J gene: TRBJ2-1

CDR3 DNA: TGTGCCAGCAGGGGTGTCGACAGGGGAAAGAGCAATCAGCCCCAGCATTTT
CDR3 protein: CASRGVDRGKSNQPQHF
clone size: -
D gene: TRBD1
V gene: TRBV28
J gene: TRBJ1-5

CDR3 DNA: TGCGCCAGCAGCCAAGAGGACAGGGGTTGGACACCCCTCCACTTT
CDR3 protein: CASSQEDRGWTPLHF
clone size: few
D gene: TRBD1
V gene: TRBV4-1
J gene: TRBJ1-6

CDR3 DNA: TGTGCCACCAGCAGAGATCCGGACAGACAAACCTACGAGCAGTACTTC
CDR3 protein: CATSRDPDRQTYEQYF
clone size: few
D gene: -
V gene: TRBV15
J gene: TRBJ2-7

CDR3 DNA: TGCGCCAGCAGCCATGAACGGGTCGGAACCTACGAGCAGTACTTC
CDR3 protein: CASSHERVGTYEQYF
clone size: few
D gene: -
V gene: TRBV4-3
J gene: TRBJ2-7

CDR3 DNA: TGTGCCTGCGGTTCAGCGGGAGCTTATGAGCAGTTCTTC
CDR3 protein: CACGSAGAYEQFF
clone size: -
D gene: TRBD2
V gene: TRBV6-2/TRBV6-3
J gene: TRBJ2-1

CDR3 DNA: TGTGCCAGCAGTTTACGGGCGGGGGTTTACAATGAGCAGTTCTTC
CDR3 protein: CASSLRAGVYNEQFF
clone size: -
D gene: TRBD2
V gene: TRBV27
J gene: TRBJ2-1

CDR3 DNA: TGTGCCAGCAGCTTATTGGGGACAGGGGTTTCCTACGAGCAGTACTTC
CDR3 protein: CASSLLGTGVSYEQYF
clone size: -
D gene: TRBD1
V gene: TRBV7-2
J gene: TRBJ2-7

CDR3 DNA: TGTGCCAGCGGTTACAGGGGTTCCTACGAGCAGTACTTC
CDR3 protein: CASGYRGSYEQYF
clone size: few
D gene: TRBD1
V gene: TRBV7-6
J gene: TRBJ2-7

CDR3 DNA: TGCGCCAGCAGCCAAGGGAGGAATTCACCCCTCCACTTT
CDR3 protein: CASSQGRNSPLHF
clone size: few
D gene: -
V gene: TRBV4-3
J gene: TRBJ1-6

CDR3 DNA: TGTGCCAGCAGCGTAGGAGGAGCTGAAGCTTTCTTT
CDR3 protein: CASSVGGAEAFF
clone size: -
D gene: -
V gene: TRBV9
J gene: TRBJ1-1

CDR3 DNA: TGTGCCAGCAGCCAATCGCAGTTCTCTGGAAACACCATATATTTT
CDR3 protein: CASSQSQFSGNTIYF
clone size: few
D gene: -
V gene: TRBV14
J gene: TRBJ1-3

CDR3 DNA: TGCGCCAGCAGCCAGAGACAGGAGACGACCTATGGCTACACCTTC
CDR3 protein: CASSQRQETTYGYTF
clone size: few
D gene: -
V gene: TRBV4-1
J gene: TRBJ1-2

CDR3 DNA: TGTGCCAGCAGCATTGCTCCGGGACAGGGGCGGCGGGAGCAGTACTTC
CDR3 protein: CASSIAPGQGRREQYF
clone size: -
D gene: TRBD1
V gene: TRBV7-2
J gene: TRBJ2-7

CDR3 DNA: TGTGCCAGCAGCTTACGAGGACTAGAGCAAGAGACCCAGTACTTC
CDR3 protein: CASSLRGLEQETQYF
clone size: -
D gene: TRBD2
V gene: TRBV7-9
J gene: TRBJ2-5

CDR3 DNA: TGCAGCGTTGAATTTACGAAAACTAATGAAAAACTGTTTTTT
CDR3 protein: CSVEFTKTNEKLFF
clone size: -
D gene: -
V gene: TRBV29-1
J gene: TRBJ1-4

CDR3 DNA: TGTGCCAGCAGCCAAAAGACAGGATGGACTAACACTGAAGCTTTCTTT
CDR3 protein: CASSQKTGWTNTEAFF
clone size: -
D gene: -
V gene: TRBV14
J gene: TRBJ1-1

CDR3 DNA: TGTGCCAGCAGTTTAAGGCGGGGGGGCCGAGAGACCCAGTACTTC
CDR3 protein: CASSLRRGGRETQYF
clone size: few
D gene: TRBD2
V gene: TRBV12-3/TRBV12-4
J gene: TRBJ2-5

CDR3 DNA: TGTGCCAGCAGTTCCGGGACGGGGGCCGAGCAGTACTTC
CDR3 protein: CASSSGTGAEQYF
clone size: few
D gene: -
V gene: TRBV6-6
J gene: TRBJ2-7

CDR3 DNA: TGTGCCAGCAGTCTTCAAGCGGGAGGGCCGGGCACAGATACGCAGTATTTT
CDR3 protein: CASSLQAGGPGTDTQYF
clone size: -
D gene: TRBD2
V gene: TRBV27
J gene: TRBJ2-3

CDR3 DNA: TGCAGTGCTAGAGAGGGTCCGGGACAGGGGGCCTACAATGAGCAGTTCTTC
CDR3 protein: CSAREGPGQGAYNEQFF
clone size: -
D gene: TRBD1
V gene: TRBV20-1
J gene: TRBJ2-1

CDR3 DNA: TGTGCCAGCTCAGAACGGACGGAACCGAACACCGGGGAGCTGTTTTTT
CDR3 protein: CASSERTEPNTGELFF
clone size: -
D gene: -
V gene: TRBV18
J gene: TRBJ2-2

CDR3 DNA: TGTGCCAGCAGCTTAGCGCAGGGCCAAGAGACCCAGTACTTC
CDR3 protein: CASSLAQGQETQYF
clone size: many
D gene: -
V gene: TRBV7-8
J gene: TRBJ2-5

CDR3 DNA: TGTGCCACCAGCAGAGCAGAGGGGGAGGGCGCCTCCTACGAGCAGTACTTC
CDR3 protein: CATSRAEGEGASYEQYF
clone size: many
D gene: -
V gene: TRBV15
J gene: TRBJ2-7

CDR3 DNA: TGCAGTGCTTCCGGGACAGTTAGCAATCAGCCCCAGCATTTT
CDR3 protein: CSASGTVSNQPQHF
clone size: -
D gene: TRBD1
V gene: TRBV20-1
J gene: TRBJ1-5

CDR3 DNA: TGTGCCAGCAGCACAGAGAGCCGGGGTTCTCGACGGGACAATGAGCAGTTCTTC
CDR3 protein: CASSTESRGSRRDNEQFF
clone size: -
D gene: -
V gene: TRBV21-1
J gene: TRBJ2-1

CDR3 DNA: TGCAGTGCTACTAGCGGTCTTGAGGATACGCAGTATTTT
CDR3 protein: CSATSGLEDTQYF
clone size: few
D gene: TRBD2
V gene: TRBV20-1
J gene: TRBJ2-3

CDR3 DNA: TGCAGCGTTGAAATAGGGGAGCGCTACGAGCAGTACTTC
CDR3 protein: CSVEIGERYEQYF
clone size: -
D gene: -
V gene: TRBV29-1
J gene: TRBJ2-7

CDR3 DNA: TGTGCCAGCAGTGTCCCTAGCGGGAAAGTATTAGAGCAGTACTTC
CDR3 protein: CASSVPSGKVLEQYF
clone size: -
D gene: TRBD2
V gene: TRBV2
J gene: TRBJ2-7

CDR3 DNA: TGTGCCAGCAGCTTATTGGGGACAGGGTTGAAGTCTGGCTACACCTTC
CDR3 protein: CASSLLGTGLKSGYTF
clone size: -
D gene: TRBD1
V gene: TRBV7-2
J gene: TRBJ1-2

CDR3 DNA: TGCGCCAGCAGCCACGGGGGGCGGGTACAAGAGACCCAGTACTTC
CDR3 protein: CASSHGGRVQETQYF
clone size: -
D gene: -
V gene: TRBV4-1
J gene: TRBJ2-5

CDR3 DNA: TGTGCCAGCAGTTACCCTATGGCGGGGGCCTACAATGAGCAGTTCTTC
CDR3 protein: CASSYPMAGAYNEQFF
clone size: once
D gene: TRBD2
V gene: TRBV6-5
J gene: TRBJ2-1

CDR3 DNA: TGTGCCGGAAGGGCAGGGGGCTCCACTGAAGCTTTCTTT
CDR3 protein: CAGRAGGSTEAFF
clone size: -
D gene: TRBD1
V gene: TRBV6-2/TRBV6-3
J gene: TRBJ1-1

CDR3 DNA: TGTGCCACCCGGGCTAGCGGGATGAACGAGCAGTACTTC
CDR3 protein: CATRASGMNEQYF
clone size: -
D gene: TRBD2
V gene: TRBV15
J gene: TRBJ2-7

CDR3 DNA: TGTGCCAGCAGCTCCACCGGGACAGGGAACTACGAGCAGTACTTC
CDR3 protein: CASSSTGTGNYEQYF
clone size: -
D gene: TRBD1
V gene: TRBV7-6
J gene: TRBJ2-7

CDR3 DNA: TGTGCCAGCAGTTACTTTCCAGGGGATACCTACGAGCAGTACTTC
CDR3 protein: CASSYFPGDTYEQYF
clone size: few
D gene: -
V gene: TRBV6-5
J gene: TRBJ2-7

CDR3 DNA: TGTGCCAGCACCCGGGACGGTCCCTACGAGCAGTACTTC
CDR3 protein: CASTRDGPYEQYF
clone size: few
D gene: -
V gene: TRBV12-3/TRBV12-4
J gene: TRBJ2-7